This T cell receptor beta chain was observed in a study of blood T cell repertoires in COVID-19. Study overall: Sources were T cells, B-cell-depleted T cells, or PBMCs; the material itself was cDNA or gDNA.

Repertoires were generated with immunoSEQ multiplex PCR, while TCRdb's copy carries only in-frame clones and drops some. The data contain approximately 360,000 clones, roughly nine tenths of them singletons. The CDR3 is 14 amino acids. V was clipped by 3 bases and J by 5 bases; unmatched bases: 9. Germline CDR1 is GTSNPN and CDR2 is SVGIG (reference sequence). This receptor was taken from a man aged 40-55 years with acute or convalescent COVID-19. The J gene is TRBJ1-1, the V gene TRBV30, with 7 bases aligning to TRBD1. Sequencing input: peripheral blood. The CDR3 loop is CAWRVDREITEAFF. The DNA of the CDR3 is TGTGCCTGGAGGGTTGACAGGGAGATTACTGAAGCTTTCTTT. Full variable domain (rest looked up from reference TRBV30 and TRBJ1-1): SQTIHQWPATLVQPVGSPLSLECTVEGTSNPNLYWYRQAAGRGLQLLFYSVGIGQISSEVPQNLSASRPQDRQFILSSKKLLLSDSGFYLCAWRVDREITEAFFGQGTRLTVV.